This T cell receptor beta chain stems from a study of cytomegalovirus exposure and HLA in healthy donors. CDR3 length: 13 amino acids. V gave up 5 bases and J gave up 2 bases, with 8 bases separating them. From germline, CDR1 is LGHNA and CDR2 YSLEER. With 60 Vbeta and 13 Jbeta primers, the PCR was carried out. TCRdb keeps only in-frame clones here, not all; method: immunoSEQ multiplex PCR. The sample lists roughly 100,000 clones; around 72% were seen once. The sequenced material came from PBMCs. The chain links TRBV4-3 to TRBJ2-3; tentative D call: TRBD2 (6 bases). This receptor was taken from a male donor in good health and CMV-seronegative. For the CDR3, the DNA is TGCGCCAGCAGCATAGCGGTCACAGATACGCAGTATTTT. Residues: CASSIAVTDTQYF.